The clone carrying this T cell receptor (beta chain) was counted between two and nine times. MiXCR, applied by TCRdb to the 5' RACE reads, yields one record per CDR3 protein. Here the sample spans a few hundred thousand distinct CDR3 sequences, 9% to 15% being singletons. This sample is part of a study of identical twins. The CDR3 totals 12 residues. The V and J ends lost 1 base and 7 bases respectively, with 7 bases between them. CDR1 is SQVTM, CDR2 ANQGSEA, per germline. These data were also filed under a second study, of yellow fever vaccine responses in identical twins.

V gene TRBV29-1 combines with J gene TRBJ1-4; unclear D gene. This TCR derives from a woman younger than 30 in good health. The sample taken for sequencing was CD8+ T cells sorted from blood. CDR3 bases: TGCAGCGTTGAAGTCAGAGGTGAAAAACTGTTTTTT. It codes for CSVEVRGEKLFF.